This T cell receptor (beta chain) was captured by sequencing in a study of beta chain features in type 1 diabetes. About the study: Age, gender and cell yields were similar between patients and healthy donors.

General study results and limits: Shorter TCRB CDR3s, moderately but significantly so, were found in Type 1 diabetes patients in all four CD4+ subsets. For cells with high TCR expression, cDNA sequencing could yield over-representation.

This CDR3 has 17 amino acids. J lost 1 base, V lost 5 bases, and 12 bases had no gene match. Germline V CDR1 and CDR2: SGHVS, FQNEAQ. Points on this clone: Its target is unknown.

The investigators reverse transcribed all of the isolated RNA, so they sequenced expressed TCRB transcripts. Repertoires were generated with immunoSEQ multiplex PCR, while TCRdb's copy carries only in-frame clones and drops some. The sample lists hundreds of thousands of clones; over 10% were seen once. Based on CD45RO/CCR7/CD25/CD127/CD95/CD27, CD4+ regulatory, stem cell-like memory, naive and central memory cells were sorted. Purity (above 98%) was reached by all sorted populations. The chain couples TRBV7-8 to TRBJ1-1, with 8 bases identical to TRBD1. This receptor was taken from a young man with type 1 diabetes. Sequences were obtained from naive CD4+ T cells from blood. The CDR3 DNA follows: TGTGCCAGCAGCCTAACAAGGACAGGGAAAAAGAACACTGAAGCTTTCTTT. Its protein is CASSLTRTGKKNTEAFF.